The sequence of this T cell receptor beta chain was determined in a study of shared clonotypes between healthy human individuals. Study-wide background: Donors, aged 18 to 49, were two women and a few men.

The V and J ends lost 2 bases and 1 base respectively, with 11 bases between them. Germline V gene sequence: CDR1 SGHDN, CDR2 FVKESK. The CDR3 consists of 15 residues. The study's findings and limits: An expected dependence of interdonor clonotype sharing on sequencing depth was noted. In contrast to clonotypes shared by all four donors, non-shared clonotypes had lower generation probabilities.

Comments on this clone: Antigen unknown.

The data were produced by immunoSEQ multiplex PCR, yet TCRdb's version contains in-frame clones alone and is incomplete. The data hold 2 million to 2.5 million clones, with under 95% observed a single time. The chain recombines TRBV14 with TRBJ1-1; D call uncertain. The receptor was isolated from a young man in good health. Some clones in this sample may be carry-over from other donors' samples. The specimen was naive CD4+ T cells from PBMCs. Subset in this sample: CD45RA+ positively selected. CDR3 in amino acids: CASSQRQQTNTEAFF. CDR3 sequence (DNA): TGTGCCAGCAGCCAAAGGCAGCAGACGAACACTGAAGCTTTCTTT.